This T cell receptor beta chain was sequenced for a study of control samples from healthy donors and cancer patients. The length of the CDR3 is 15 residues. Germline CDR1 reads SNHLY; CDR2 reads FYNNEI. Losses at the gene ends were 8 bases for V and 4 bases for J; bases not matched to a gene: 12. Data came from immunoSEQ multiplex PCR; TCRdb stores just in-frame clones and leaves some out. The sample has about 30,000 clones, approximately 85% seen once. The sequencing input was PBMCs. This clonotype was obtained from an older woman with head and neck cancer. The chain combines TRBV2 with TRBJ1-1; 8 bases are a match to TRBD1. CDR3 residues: CASRLRTGTGTEAFF. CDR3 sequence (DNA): TGTGCCAGCCGACTGAGGACAGGGACCGGCACTGAAGCTTTCTTT.